The following is a TCR beta chain sequence with its context. The sample comes from a study of cytomegalovirus exposure and HLA in healthy donors. The PCR used 60 Vbeta and 13 Jbeta primers. TCRdb keeps only in-frame clones here, not all; method: immunoSEQ multiplex PCR. The data show roughly 140,000 clones, around 73% seen once. This CDR3 has 13 residues. V dropped 7 bases and J dropped 6 bases, with 10 bases sitting between them. Germline V lookup: CDR1 SNHLY, CDR2 FYNNEI. The TCR was taken from a human donor in good health. The chain links TRBV2 to TRBJ1-6; D may be TRBD1 (5 bases). Sequenced: PBMCs. The CDR3 loop is CASKTDLNSPLHF. In DNA form, the CDR3 reads TGTGCCAGCAAGACAGACCTTAATTCACCCCTCCACTTT.